This is a list of T cell receptor beta chains from one sample in a study of prognosis after radiotherapy for stage I lung cancer. Each CDR3 protein gets one entry after TCRdb re-called the multiplex PCR reads with MiXCR. This sample yields 51,000 or so distinct CDR3 sequences, of which roughly 36% are seen a single time; roughly 9.4% belongs to the top ten. This sample comprised PBMCs, obtained before or after stereotactic body radiation therapy (not recorded which). The receptors shown here come from a donor aged 50 or older with non-small cell lung cancer. The CDR3 runs from the conserved cysteine through the conserved F or W. The order of the fields is D gene, V gene, CDR3 length, clone size, J gene, CDR3 protein, CDR3 DNA. D genes are given only for firm matches. Not every row has a clone size; where given, it reads once, few, many or a size class.

d_gene: TRBD1
v_gene: TRBV6-2/TRBV6-3
len: 15
abundance: .
j_gene: TRBJ1-5
CDR3aa: CASASGDRGNQPQHF
CDR3nt: TGTGCCAGCGCCTCGGGGGACAGGGGCAATCAGCCCCAGCATTTT

d_gene: .
v_gene: TRBV19
len: 14
abundance: many
j_gene: TRBJ2-2
CDR3aa: CASQRGPSPGELFF
CDR3nt: TGTGCCAGTCAGCGAGGGCCGAGTCCCGGGGAGCTGTTTTTT

d_gene: .
v_gene: TRBV19
len: 13
abundance: .
j_gene: TRBJ1-1
CDR3aa: CASSMKGLTEAFF
CDR3nt: TGTGCCAGTAGTATGAAGGGGCTCACTGAAGCTTTCTTT

d_gene: .
v_gene: TRBV7-8
len: 13
abundance: many
j_gene: TRBJ1-1
CDR3aa: CASSPPMNTEAFF
CDR3nt: TGTGCCAGCAGCCCCCCCATGAACACTGAAGCTTTCTTT

d_gene: .
v_gene: TRBV7-2
len: 13
abundance: many
j_gene: TRBJ2-3
CDR3aa: CASSLYYTDTQYF
CDR3nt: TGTGCCAGCAGCTTATATTACACAGATACGCAGTATTTT

d_gene: TRBD1
v_gene: TRBV20-1
len: 15
abundance: many
j_gene: TRBJ2-1
CDR3aa: CSAGRGQRGQRVQFF
CDR3nt: TGCAGTGCTGGACGGGGACAGAGAGGGCAGCGTGTGCAGTTCTTC

d_gene: .
v_gene: TRBV5-1
len: 14
abundance: once
j_gene: TRBJ2-5
CDR3aa: CASSLFSYQETQYF
CDR3nt: TGCGCCAGCAGCTTGTTCTCGTACCAAGAGACCCAGTACTTC

d_gene: .
v_gene: TRBV20-1
len: 13
abundance: many
j_gene: TRBJ1-1
CDR3aa: CSAAPQVNTEAFF
CDR3nt: TGCAGTGCCGCACCGCAGGTGAACACTGAAGCTTTCTTT

d_gene: .
v_gene: TRBV20-1
len: 12
abundance: many
j_gene: TRBJ1-5
CDR3aa: CSAVTGSQPQHF
CDR3nt: TGCAGTGCGGTAACAGGGAGTCAGCCCCAGCATTTT

d_gene: TRBD1
v_gene: TRBV2
len: 15
abundance: few
j_gene: TRBJ2-2
CDR3aa: CASSRQGRNTGELFF
CDR3nt: TGTGCCAGCAGTCGACAGGGTAGGAACACCGGGGAGCTGTTTTTT

d_gene: .
v_gene: TRBV6-6
len: 16
abundance: .
j_gene: TRBJ2-7
CDR3aa: CASSYSQPGSSYEQYF
CDR3nt: TGTGCCAGCAGTTACTCGCAGCCGGGGAGCTCCTACGAGCAGTACTTC

d_gene: TRBD2
v_gene: TRBV5-1
len: 16
abundance: .
j_gene: TRBJ2-1
CDR3aa: CTSSLGPGLSDNEQFF
CDR3nt: TGCACCAGCAGCTTGGGACCGGGACTATCGGACAATGAGCAGTTCTTC

d_gene: TRBD1
v_gene: TRBV27
len: 14
abundance: many
j_gene: TRBJ1-2
CDR3aa: CASSSGQGRGSYTF
CDR3nt: TGTGCCAGCAGTTCCGGACAGGGGCGCGGTAGCTACACCTTC

d_gene: TRBD2
v_gene: TRBV20-1
len: 14
abundance: many
j_gene: TRBJ2-7
CDR3aa: CSARGLAGSNEQYF
CDR3nt: TGCAGTGCTAGGGGACTAGCGGGATCCAACGAGCAGTACTTC

d_gene: TRBD2
v_gene: TRBV19
len: 15
abundance: many
j_gene: TRBJ2-1
CDR3aa: CASRSGMSSYNEQFF
CDR3nt: TGTGCCAGTAGGAGCGGGATGAGCTCCTACAATGAGCAGTTCTTC

d_gene: TRBD1
v_gene: TRBV6-1
len: 14
abundance: many
j_gene: TRBJ1-1
CDR3aa: CATTLPGGYAEAFF
CDR3nt: TGTGCCACAACCCTCCCAGGGGGCTACGCTGAAGCTTTCTTT

d_gene: .
v_gene: TRBV19
len: 15
abundance: many
j_gene: TRBJ2-1
CDR3aa: CASSIELTNYNEQFF
CDR3nt: TGTGCCAGTAGTATTGAGCTGACTAACTACAATGAGCAGTTCTTC

d_gene: .
v_gene: TRBV9
len: 13
abundance: .
j_gene: TRBJ2-5
CDR3aa: CASSVSDGGDQYF
CDR3nt: TGTGCCAGCAGCGTATCCGACGGGGGTGACCAGTACTTC

d_gene: .
v_gene: TRBV14
len: 17
abundance: many
j_gene: TRBJ1-2
CDR3aa: CASSQRRLGEPEYGYTF
CDR3nt: TGTGCCAGCAGCCAAAGACGGTTAGGAGAGCCCGAATATGGCTACACCTTC

d_gene: .
v_gene: TRBV4-3
len: 14
abundance: .
j_gene: TRBJ1-1
CDR3aa: CASSPRTAHTEAFF
CDR3nt: TGCGCCAGCAGCCCACGGACTGCCCACACTGAAGCTTTCTTT

d_gene: TRBD2
v_gene: TRBV4-2
len: 17
abundance: many
j_gene: TRBJ2-5
CDR3aa: CASSQELAGGGGKTQYF
CDR3nt: TGTGCCAGCAGCCAAGAACTAGCGGGAGGTGGGGGAAAGACCCAGTACTTC

d_gene: TRBD1
v_gene: TRBV30
len: 15
abundance: many
j_gene: TRBJ1-1
CDR3aa: CAWTRSGQMNTEAFF
CDR3nt: TGTGCCTGGACCCGGTCGGGACAGATGAACACTGAAGCTTTCTTT

d_gene: .
v_gene: TRBV19
len: 17
abundance: .
j_gene: TRBJ2-1
CDR3aa: CASSPPNQYGGLDEQSF
CDR3nt: TGTGCCAGTAGTCCCCCCAACCAGTATGGTGGTCTCGATGAGCAGTCCTTC

d_gene: .
v_gene: TRBV7-2
len: 15
abundance: .
j_gene: TRBJ2-1
CDR3aa: CASIRRLAWAQEQFF
CDR3nt: TGTGCCAGCATCCGCCGGCTAGCGTGGGCCCAGGAGCAGTTCTTC

d_gene: .
v_gene: TRBV18
len: 15
abundance: many
j_gene: TRBJ2-7
CDR3aa: CASSPFRGTSYEQYF
CDR3nt: TGTGCCAGCTCACCCTTCCGGGGGACATCCTACGAGCAGTACTTC

d_gene: TRBD2
v_gene: TRBV7-9
len: 15
abundance: .
j_gene: TRBJ2-1
CDR3aa: CASIIRLAGHNEQFF
CDR3nt: TGTGCTAGCATCATTAGACTAGCGGGACATAATGAGCAGTTCTTC

d_gene: .
v_gene: TRBV6-5
len: 15
abundance: .
j_gene: TRBJ2-3
CDR3aa: CASSYGSGYTDTQYF
CDR3nt: TGTGCCAGCAGTTACGGGTCCGGCTACACAGATACGCAGTATTTT

d_gene: TRBD1
v_gene: TRBV20-1
len: 18
abundance: many
j_gene: TRBJ2-2
CDR3aa: CSARDSTPGQGTVGELFF
CDR3nt: TGCAGTGCTAGAGATTCTACCCCGGGACAGGGGACTGTCGGGGAGCTGTTTTTT

d_gene: TRBD1
v_gene: TRBV12-3/TRBV12-4
len: 14
abundance: .
j_gene: TRBJ1-2
CDR3aa: CASGLGGGGSGYTF
CDR3nt: TGTGCCAGCGGGTTGGGGGGAGGGGGCTCTGGCTACACCTTC

d_gene: TRBD1
v_gene: TRBV2
len: 15
abundance: once
j_gene: TRBJ2-2
CDR3aa: CASSEWTGDTGELFF
CDR3nt: TGTGCCAGCAGTGAATGGACAGGGGACACCGGGGAGCTGTTTTTT